This T cell receptor beta chain came from a study of identical twins. The CDR3 is 12 residues long. CDR1 and CDR2 (germline): SNHLY, FYNNEI. This clonotype was observed a few times. The germline gene is not matched at one end of the junction; a read error may be the cause. It was template switching that added a universal primer site, and there were unique molecular identifiers on the cDNA. A single record per CDR3 protein comes from TCRdb applying MiXCR to the 5' RACE reads. The sample lists some 1,700,000 distinct CDR3 sequences, about 31% occurring once. This clonotype was sampled from a newborn girl in good health. The sequencing input was cord blood. The chain combines TRBV2 with TRBJ2-1; 9 bases map to TRBD1. CDR3 residues: CASMYWDREQFF. CDR3 DNA: TGTGCTAGCATGTATTGGGACAGGGAACAGTTCTTC.